Sequencing of this TCR beta chain was carried out in a study of T cells in Graves' hyperthyroidism and ophthalmopathy. Amplified TCR beta CDR3 regions came from RNA transcripts. Primed by the HTBI set, a first-round RT-PCR was run on the TCR CDR3. TCRdb called the multiplex PCR reads again in MiXCR, with one record for every CDR3 protein. This sample has around 760,000 distinct CDR3 sequences, with approximately 40% found just once. Sequenced input: blood. The sequence derives from a woman aged 35 to 49 with Graves' hyperthyroidism.

CDR3 protein: CSGPGNTEKLFF. DNA for the CDR3: TGCAGCGGCCCGGGGAACACTGAAAAACTGTTTTTT. The chain links TRBV20-1 to TRBJ1-4; no reliable D call. The CDR3 has 12 amino acids. Germline loops: CDR1 DFQATT, CDR2 SNEGSKA (reference sequence).